This T cell receptor (beta chain) emerged from a study of CD8 T cells in Susac syndrome. The germline gives CDR1 SNHLY, CDR2 FYNNEI. CDR3 length: 13 amino acids. Comments on this clonotype: A junction boundary mismatches the germline segment, possibly from a read error.

RNA in amounts of roughly 0.45 to 1 ug was reverse transcribed with random hexamers. The amplification used immunoSEQ multiplex PCR on TCR beta CDR3; it spanned 54 Vbeta and 13 Jbeta. TCRdb reanalysed the immunoSEQ multiplex PCR reads using MiXCR and keeps one entry per CDR3 protein. The table includes 100,000 to 150,000 distinct CDR3 sequences, around 94% detected once. CD8+ and CD4+ T cells circulating in blood were sequenced for TCR beta. The controls were healthy donors who were matched for age and sex. Sequencing was done on a sample of CD4+ T cells from PBMCs. The source of this sequence is a human donor in good health. This rearrangement joins TRBV2 to TRBJ1-1; 7 bases are a match to TRBD1. For the CDR3, the DNA is TGTGCCAGCAGTGAAGGTGCAGGGGGGGAAGTTTTCTTT. Translated, it gives CASSEGAGGEVFF.